Following are 25 T cell receptor beta chains from one sample sequenced in a study of T cell responses to AZD1222 COVID-19 vaccine. This table comes from immunoSEQ multiplex PCR, and its TCRdb copy is limited to in-frame clones, with some not included. The profile shows 79,000 or so clones, roughly nine tenths of them singletons. The sample consisted of peripheral blood, taken 28 days after the second AZD1222 dose. The origin of the receptors is an adult who received the AZD1222 COVID-19 vaccine.

This chain joins TRBV7-6 and TRBJ1-3, with D hard to call. The V and J ends lost 4 bases and 4 bases respectively, with 14 bases between them. This CDR3 is 15 amino acids long. Germline CDR1 reads SGHVS; CDR2 reads FNYEAQ. The CDR3 loop is CASSYRTVEGNTIYF. The CDR3, as DNA: TGTGCCAGCAGCTACAGAACCGTAGAAGGAAACACCATATATTTT.

This rearrangement joins TRBV9 to TRBJ1-5; D possibly corresponds to TRBD1 (5 bases). The germline V gene encodes CDR1 SGDLS and CDR2 YYNGEE. This CDR3 spans 15 amino acids. Trimming left V 0 bases short and J 5 bases short, with 12 bases between. The DNA for the CDR3 is TGTGCCAGCAGCGTAGGGGGGAGTTTCCATCAGCCCCAGCATTTT. Amino acids: CASSVGGSFHQPQHF.

The chain recombines TRBV28 with TRBJ1-5; the D gene is possibly TRBD1 (5 bases). V lost 3 bases to trimming and J lost 5 bases, with 14 bases between them. The CDR3 runs 15 residues. Germline V gene sequence: CDR1 MDHEN, CDR2 SYDVKM. The CDR3 spells CASSLSQGGHQPQHF. The CDR3 nucleotides are TGTGCCAGCAGTTTGTCGCAGGGAGGGCATCAGCCCCAGCATTTT.

This clone was seen a few times. The rearrangement joins TRBV2 to TRBJ2-7, with D perhaps matching TRBD1 (6 bases). The CDR3 is made up of 17 amino acids. CDR1 is SNHLY and CDR2 is FYNNEI in the germline V gene. Trimming pared 4 bases from V and 1 base from J, leaving 20 bases between. CDR3 sequence: CASSGRLTGTYSYEQYF. CDR3 DNA sequence: TGTGCCAGCAGTGGAAGACTTACCGGGACATATTCCTACGAGCAGTACTTC.

This chain links TRBV7-2 with TRBJ2-7, with D maybe TRBD2 (6 bases). CDR1 is SGHTA and CDR2 is FQGNSA in the germline V gene. V was trimmed by 2 bases and J by 7 bases, leaving 12 bases between them. CDR3 size: 13 residues. Written as DNA, the CDR3 is TGTGCCAGCAGCTTACTAGCGCCCGCAGAGCAGTACTTC. This gives the protein CASSLLAPAEQYF. The full variable domain, its missing parts supplied by reference TRBV7-2 and TRBJ2-7, is GAGVSQSPSNKVTEKGKDVELRCDPISGHTALYWYRQSLGQGLEFLIYFQGNSAPDKSGLPSDRFSAERTGGSVSTLTIQRTQQEDSAVYLCASSLLAPAEQYFGPGTRLTVT.

The chain is built from TRBV2 and TRBJ1-5; D not resolved. Trimming left V 1 base short and J 3 bases short, with 10 bases between. The CDR3 runs 15 residues. CDR1 is SNHLY, CDR2 FYNNEI, per germline. CDR3 amino acids: CASSEGSTVNQPQHF. The CDR3, as DNA: TGTGCCAGCAGTGAAGGGTCAACAGTCAATCAGCCCCAGCATTTT. Full variable domain (missing parts from reference TRBV2 and TRBJ1-5): EPEVTQTPSHQVTQMGQEVILRCVPISNHLYFYWYRQILGQKVEFLVSFYNNEISEKSEIFDDQFSVERPDGSNFTLKIRSTKLEDSAMYFCASSEGSTVNQPQHFGDGTRLSIL.

The chain links TRBV4-3 to TRBJ1-5, with unresolved D. The CDR3 has 14 amino acids. V shed 4 bases and J shed 1 base, with 8 bases lying between them. Germline CDR1 and CDR2: LGHNA and YSLEER. The DNA for the CDR3 is TGCGCCAGCAGCCCAGGCGGGAGCAATCAGCCCCAGCATTTT. Protein sequence: CASSPGGSNQPQHF.

The chain is built from TRBV6-5 and TRBJ2-2, with D unclear. Trimming cost V 0 bases and J 1 base, with 9 bases left between them. Germline V CDR1 and CDR2: MNHEY, SVGAGI. The length of the CDR3 is 16 residues. CDR3 DNA sequence: TGTGCCAGCAGTTACTCGGGCAGGAGGAACACCGGGGAGCTGTTTTTT. Its protein product is CASSYSGRRNTGELFF.

The chain is built from TRBV7-6 and TRBJ2-1; D may be TRBD1 (5 bases). CDR1 SGHVS and CDR2 FNYEAQ come from the germline V gene. The ends were cut back, 2 bases at V and 2 bases at J, with 22 bases in the middle. The length of the CDR3 is 19 residues. CDR3 loop: CASSLLVSPGKMTYNEQFF. The CDR3 DNA follows: TGTGCCAGCAGCTTATTAGTCAGCCCAGGGAAGATGACCTACAATGAGCAGTTCTTC.

This clone has only one observation. The gene calls are TRBV29-1 and TRBJ1-1, with no clear D. V was trimmed by 4 bases and J by 2 bases, leaving 14 bases between them. This CDR3 is built from 14 residues. Germline values: CDR1 SQVTM, CDR2 ANQGSEA. DNA for the CDR3: TGCAGCGTTGTTTCCGGCGTCCGCAACACTGAAGCTTTCTTT. Encoded protein: CSVVSGVRNTEAFF.

The V and J genes are TRBV19 and TRBJ1-2; perhaps TRBD1 as D (5 bases). Germline assignment: CDR1 LNHDA and CDR2 SQIVND (reference sequence). V was pared by 3 bases and J by 11 bases, with 19 bases between. The CDR3 runs to 14 residues. DNA for the CDR3: TGTGCCAGTAGTATTTCGGGGGTTCGAGTGGGATACACCTTC. Its translation is CASSISGVRVGYTF.

The chain is built from TRBV6-5 and TRBJ2-2; D gene unclear. The CDR3 spans 11 residues. In germline, CDR1 is MNHEY, CDR2 SVGAGI. V was pared by 8 bases and J by 4 bases, with 5 bases between. DNA of the CDR3: TGTGCCAGCTTCGGCACCGGGGAGCTGTTTTTT. Protein sequence: CASFGTGELFF.

The gene calls are TRBV4-2 and TRBJ2-3, with TRBD2 identical over 8 bases. The CDR3 is made up of 16 amino acids. The V gene end was trimmed by 1 base and the J gene end by 2 bases; junction bases not matched to a gene: 5. Germline loops: CDR1 LGHNA, CDR2 YNFKEQ. This CDR3 is CASSQATGGPTDTQYF. The CDR3 coding sequence is TGTGCCAGCAGCCAAGCGACGGGGGGGCCCACAGATACGCAGTATTTT.

The chain recombines TRBV5-1 with TRBJ1-1, with D perhaps matching TRBD1 (5 bases). Trimming removed 0 bases at V and 3 bases at J, with 18 bases between. The CDR3 spans 17 residues. The germline CDR1 and CDR2 sequences are SGHRS and YFSETQ. The chain's CDR3 is CASSLANGPGRDTEAFF. CDR3 nucleotide sequence: TGCGCCAGCAGCTTGGCCAATGGGCCGGGACGGGACACTGAAGCTTTCTTT.

The CDR3 reads CASSDTGRTEAFF. The CDR3, as DNA: TGTGCCAGCAGCGATACAGGGAGAACTGAAGCTTTCTTT. The chain is built from TRBV7-9 and TRBJ1-1, with TRBD1 as a possible D gene (6 bases). Trimming stripped 5 bases from V and 5 bases from J, with 12 bases between. CDR1 is SEHNR, CDR2 FQNEAQ, per germline (reference sequence). The CDR3 is 13 residues long.

V usage is TRBV28 and J usage is TRBJ1-1; D is unresolved. Germline V gives CDR1 MDHEN, CDR2 SYDVKM. V lost 5 bases to trimming and J lost 7 bases, with 17 bases between them. The CDR3 runs 14 residues. The CDR3 protein is CASSRTPLRVEAFF. The CDR3 DNA sequence: TGTGCCAGCAGTCGGACCCCCTTACGGGTTGAAGCTTTCTTT.

V gene TRBV5-4 combines with J gene TRBJ2-1; D remains ambiguous. CDR3 length: 15 amino acids. Trimming pared 3 bases from V and 0 bases from J, leaving 10 bases between. CDR1 and CDR2 (germline): SGHNT, YYREEE (reference sequence). The CDR3 loop is CASSSDPSSYNEQFF. CDR3 DNA sequence: TGTGCCAGCAGCTCAGATCCTAGCTCCTACAATGAGCAGTTCTTC.

The chain uses TRBV27 and TRBJ2-1, with 8 bases aligning to TRBD2. The CDR3 consists of 13 residues. The germline V gene encodes CDR1 MNHEY and CDR2 SMNVEV (reference sequence). V lost 5 bases to trimming and J lost 8 bases; unmatched junction nucleotides: 5. The CDR3 coding sequence is TGTGCCAGCAGTAACGGGGGGGCCGATGAGCAGTTCTTC. Translated, it gives CASSNGGADEQFF.

This rearrangement joins TRBV10-3 to TRBJ1-5; TRBD1 matches at 7 bases. CDR1 is ENHRY and CDR2 is SYGVKD in the germline V gene. J lost 9 bases, V lost 10 bases, and 12 bases had no gene match. The CDR3 is 13 residues long. DNA of the CDR3: TGTGCCACCTGCACAGGGGACTCTCGGCCCCAGCATTTT. It yields the protein CATCTGDSRPQHF.

The chain has TRBV6-5 and TRBJ2-3; D gene uncertain. Germline CDR1 and CDR2: MNHEY and SVGAGI. V lost 8 bases, J lost 0 bases, and 12 bases lay in between. This CDR3 has 14 amino acids. DNA of the CDR3: TGTGCCAGCGGGCCTACGGTTAGCACAGATACGCAGTATTTT. This codes for CASGPTVSTDTQYF.

The genes are TRBV6-2 or TRBV6-3 and TRBJ1-2; D call uncertain. This CDR3 contains 11 residues. Trimming took off 6 bases at V and 4 bases at J, with 6 bases between the two ends. Per the germline V gene, CDR1 is MNHEY and CDR2 is SVGEGT. CDR3 coding DNA: TGTGCCAGCAGCCGAGGCTATGGCTACACCTTC. As protein: CASSRGYGYTF.

The count of this clone is one. The chain employs TRBV3-1 (or the pseudogene TRBV3-2) and TRBJ2-7; 10 nucleotides align to TRBD1. The CDR3 length is 15 residues. V dropped 4 bases and J dropped 4; count of bases not matched to a gene: 7. CDR1 LGHDT and CDR2 YNNKEL come from the germline V gene (reference sequence). The CDR3 DNA follows: TGTGCCAGCAGCCCGACTCGGGACAGGGGTTACGAGCAGTACTTC. This gives the protein CASSPTRDRGYEQYF.

The V call is TRBV25-1, the J call TRBJ1-4; TRBD1 agrees at 7 bases. Losses at the gene ends were 3 bases for V and 3 bases for J; bases not matched to a gene: 4. This CDR3 has 15 amino acids. Germline lookup yields CDR1 MGHDK and CDR2 SYGVNS. CDR3 DNA: TGTGCCAGCAGTGAGCGGACAGGAGCTAATGAAAAACTGTTTTTT. Its protein product is CASSERTGANEKLFF.

V gene TRBV20-1 combines with J gene TRBJ2-2; possible D gene TRBD1, 5 bases. The V end lost 3 bases, the J end lost 2 bases, and 13 bases lay between the germline ends. Per germline, CDR1 DFQATT and CDR2 SNEGSKA (reference sequence). The CDR3 length is 15 residues. CDR3 sequence: CSASRAQGNTGELFF. In nucleotides, the CDR3 is TGCAGTGCTAGTAGGGCGCAGGGCAACACCGGGGAGCTGTTTTTT.

This clone was seen only a few times. The genes are TRBV4-3 and TRBJ2-2; no clear D gene. The length of the CDR3 is 17 residues. Trimming removed 3 bases from V and 4 bases from J, with 18 bases in between. Germline CDR1 LGHNA, CDR2 YSLEER. The CDR3 DNA follows: TGCGCCAGCAGCCACCCGGTTCTCGCCCCTCTCACCGGGGAGCTGTTTTTT. Protein product: CASSHPVLAPLTGELFF.